The TCR beta chain described here comes from a study of T cell responses to AZD1222 COVID-19 vaccine. Method: immunoSEQ multiplex PCR; TCRdb's copy keeps in-frame clones and lacks some. In the table there are 170,000 or so clones, 90% of which are singletons. As regards this clone: Different DNA sequences within this sample yield the same CDR3.

V was shortened by 0 bases and J by 7 bases, with 11 bases between the two germline ends. Per the germline V gene, CDR1 is SGDLS and CDR2 is YYNGEE. The length of the CDR3 is 14 residues. The chain employs TRBV9 and TRBJ1-5, with unresolved D. This TCR was sampled from an adult in good health. This specimen consisted of peripheral blood, obtained on day 0 of AZD1222 vaccination. The CDR3 DNA reads TGTGCCAGCAGCGTAGGCGGGTACGGGCAGCCCCAGCATTTT. Its translation: CASSVGGYGQPQHF.